This is a list of T cell receptor beta chains from one sample in a study of control samples from healthy donors and cancer patients. Sequencing used immunoSEQ multiplex PCR; TCRdb keeps in-frame clones, though not all of them. The table includes over 90,000 clones, about 90% detected once. The sequenced sample was blood. These receptors all come from a woman younger than 30 in good health. Each CDR3 is given with its conserved first and last residue. The D gene is left open where the match is weak. Not all rows give a size; the values are once, few, many and, for expanded clones, a class.

size | D | J | V | CDR3 | DNA
- | TRBD1 | TRBJ1-1 | TRBV3-1/TRBV3-2 | CASSHDDRGPEAFF | TGTGCCAGCAGCCATGACGACAGGGGCCCTGAAGCTTTCTTT
- | TRBD1 | TRBJ1-2 | TRBV10-3 | CAISDRAANYGYTF | TGTGCCATAAGTGACAGGGCGGCCAACTATGGCTACACCTTC
- | - | TRBJ1-2 | TRBV7-8 | CASSSPDGLGGYTF | TGTGCCAGCAGCTCTCCGGACGGGCTCGGTGGCTACACCTTC
once | - | TRBJ1-2 | TRBV27 | CASSLNPPNPYGYTF | TGTGCCAGCAGTTTAAACCCTCCCAACCCCTATGGCTACACCTTC
- | - | TRBJ1-5 | TRBV12-3/TRBV12-4 | CASSRRGPQHF | TGTGCCAGCAGTCGAAGGGGGCCCCAGCATTTT
- | - | TRBJ1-2 | TRBV10-3 | CAISEFQGFDYGYTF | TGTGCCATCAGTGAGTTCCAGGGGTTTGACTATGGCTACACCTTC
- | TRBD2 | TRBJ2-1 | TRBV19 | CASTQLAAGDEQFF | TGTGCCAGTACCCAACTAGCGGCCGGGGATGAGCAGTTCTTC
- | - | TRBJ1-1 | TRBV4-1 | CASSQDGGGTEAFF | TGCGCCAGCAGCCAAGACGGCGGAGGCACTGAAGCTTTCTTT
once | TRBD1 | TRBJ2-4 | TRBV28 | CASSRDRANIQYF | TGTGCCAGCAGTAGGGACAGGGCGAACATTCAGTACTTC
- | - | TRBJ1-5 | TRBV15 | CATSRDRGQPQHF | TGTGCCACCAGCAGAGATCGAGGTCAGCCCCAGCATTTT
- | - | TRBJ2-3 | TRBV30 | CAWRSGHTDTQYF | TGTGCCTGGAGAAGCGGCCACACAGATACGCAGTATTTT
few | - | TRBJ2-6 | TRBV4-2 | CASSQEGPSGANVLTF | TGTGCCAGCAGCCAAGAGGGCCCCTCTGGGGCCAACGTCCTGACTTTC
- | - | TRBJ1-1 | TRBV30 | CAWRLNTEAFF | TGTGCCTGGAGACTGAACACTGAAGCTTTCTTT
- | - | TRBJ1-2 | TRBV29-1 | CSVEEGYGYTF | TGCAGCGTTGAGGAGGGCTATGGCTACACCTTC
- | - | TRBJ1-1 | TRBV7-2 | CASSLLMGARDRVNTEAFF | TGTGCCAGCAGCTTGTTAATGGGGGCGAGGGATCGGGTGAACACTGAAGCTTTCTTT
- | TRBD1 | TRBJ1-2 | TRBV4-3 | CASSQDFRGQLYGYTF | TGCGCCAGCAGCCAAGATTTTAGGGGACAGCTCTATGGCTACACCTTC
- | - | TRBJ2-7 | TRBV28 | CASSYPRGLSYEQYF | TGTGCCAGCAGTTACCCCAGGGGACTCTCCTACGAGCAGTACTTC
- | - | TRBJ1-1 | TRBV5-1 | CASSLAVSGGLNTEAFF | TGCGCCAGCAGCTTGGCCGTGTCCGGGGGGCTGAACACTGAAGCTTTCTTT
- | - | TRBJ1-1 | TRBV5-6 | CASSFLDWATEAFF | TGTGCCAGCAGCTTTTTGGATTGGGCCACTGAAGCTTTCTTT
- | TRBD1 | TRBJ1-2 | TRBV27 | CASSLQGDIRIYGYTF | TGTGCCAGCAGTTTGCAGGGGGACATTCGGATCTATGGCTACACCTTC
- | - | TRBJ2-7 | TRBV11-2 | CASSPQVGSYEQYF | TGTGCCAGCAGCCCCCAAGTCGGTAGTTACGAGCAGTACTTC
- | - | TRBJ2-2 | TRBV11-2 | CASSSAGELFF | TGTGCCAGCAGCTCCGCCGGGGAGCTGTTTTTT
- | - | TRBJ1-2 | TRBV4-1 | CASSQDPGGLGYGYTF | TGCGCCAGCAGCCAAGATCCGGGGGGGTTAGGCTATGGCTACACCTTC
- | - | TRBJ1-3 | TRBV2 | CASSETRSSGNTIYF | TGTGCCAGCAGTGAAACCAGGAGCTCTGGAAACACCATATATTTT
- | - | TRBJ1-5 | TRBV7-9 | CASSLAGEGSNQPQHF | TGTGCCAGCAGCTTGGCAGGGGAGGGTAGCAATCAGCCCCAGCATTTT
- | - | TRBJ1-1 | TRBV5-1 | CASSSLTANTEAFF | TGCGCCAGCAGCTCCCTGACGGCGAACACTGAAGCTTTCTTT
- | - | TRBJ1-1 | TRBV7-9 | CASSLWDWNTEAFF | TGTGCCAGCAGCTTATGGGACTGGAACACTGAAGCTTTCTTT
- | - | TRBJ1-5 | TRBV7-8 | CASSLVGWGQPQHF | TGTGCCAGCAGCTTAGTGGGGTGGGGGCAGCCCCAGCATTTT
- | - | TRBJ2-1 | TRBV5-4 | CASSLKEFWDEQFF | TGTGCCAGCAGCTTAAAAGAATTTTGGGATGAGCAGTTCTTC
- | TRBD2 | TRBJ2-1 | TRBV4-1 | CASSQGRLAPYNEQFF | TGCGCCAGCAGCCAAGGTCGACTAGCCCCCTACAATGAGCAGTTCTTC
- | - | TRBJ1-2 | TRBV25-1 | CASDWTFSELGGYTF | TGTGCCAGCGACTGGACGTTTTCAGAATTGGGTGGCTACACCTTC
- | TRBD1 | TRBJ1-6 | TRBV27 | CASRTWGQGASPLHF | TGTGCCAGCAGAACATGGGGTCAGGGGGCTTCACCCCTCCACTTT
- | - | TRBJ1-2 | TRBV29-1 | CSVWGRGYGYTF | TGCAGCGTCTGGGGGAGGGGCTATGGCTACACCTTC
- | - | TRBJ1-1 | TRBV3-1/TRBV3-2 | CASSPQGRRGTEAFF | TGTGCCAGCAGCCCACAGGGCCGCCGAGGAACTGAAGCTTTCTTT
- | TRBD1 | TRBJ1-2 | TRBV6-4 | CASRETGITGYTF | TGTGCCAGCAGAGAGACAGGGATTACTGGCTACACCTTC
- | - | TRBJ1-1 | TRBV7-2 | CASSLERYTEAFF | TGTGCCAGCAGCTTAGAAAGATACACTGAAGCTTTCTTT
- | TRBD1 | TRBJ1-5 | TRBV7-2 | CASRTGVQPQHF | TGTGCCAGCCGGACAGGGGTGCAGCCCCAGCATTTT
- | - | TRBJ2-3 | TRBV7-2 | CASSLSGGTDTQYF | TGTGCCAGCAGCTTGAGTGGTGGCACAGATACGCAGTATTTT
- | TRBD2 | TRBJ2-1 | TRBV5-1 | CASSLEVLAGGYNEQFF | TGCGCCAGCAGCCTGGAGGTACTAGCGGGGGGGTACAATGAGCAGTTCTTC
- | - | TRBJ2-1 | TRBV24-1 | CATSDRADEQFF | TGTGCCACCAGTGATCGGGCCGATGAGCAGTTCTTC
- | - | TRBJ1-4 | TRBV5-6 | CASSQFTTNEKLFF | TGTGCCAGCAGCCAATTTACAACTAATGAAAAACTGTTTTTT
- | TRBD2 | TRBJ2-7 | TRBV9 | CASSLAGDYEQYF | TGTGCCAGCAGCCTAGCGGGAGACTACGAGCAGTACTTC
- | - | TRBJ1-1 | TRBV2 | CASSIRRTNTEAFF | TGTGCCAGCAGCATTAGACGGACGAACACTGAAGCTTTCTTT
- | - | TRBJ1-4 | TRBV5-4 | CASSLIRGEKLFF | TGTGCCAGCAGCTTGATTCGGGGAGAAAAACTGTTTTTT
- | - | TRBJ1-5 | TRBV6-5 | CASRRDRNQPQHF | TGTGCCAGCAGGAGAGACAGAAATCAGCCCCAGCATTTT
- | - | TRBJ1-2 | TRBV27 | CASSLMQGYGYTF | TGTGCCAGCAGTTTAATGCAGGGATATGGCTACACCTTC
- | - | TRBJ2-4 | TRBV9 | CASSVDQGSGIKNIQYF | TGTGCCAGCAGCGTAGACCAGGGGTCGGGGATCAAAAACATTCAGTACTTC
- | - | TRBJ1-1 | TRBV29-1 | CSVEVGNTEAFF | TGCAGCGTTGAGGTCGGGAACACTGAAGCTTTCTTT
- | TRBD2 | TRBJ2-3 | TRBV14 | CASSQDLGGESTDTQYF | TGTGCCAGCAGCCAAGATCTGGGGGGGGAGAGCACAGATACGCAGTATTTT
- | - | TRBJ1-4 | TRBV21-1 | CASSRYSATNEKLFF | TGTGCCAGCAGCCGATACAGTGCAACTAATGAAAAACTGTTTTTT
- | TRBD1 | TRBJ1-1 | TRBV6-5 | CASRTLTGTEAFF | TGTGCCAGCAGGACCTTGACAGGGACTGAAGCTTTCTTT
- | - | TRBJ1-1 | TRBV6-6 | CASSYSQGLGTEAFF | TGTGCCAGCAGTTACAGCCAGGGCCTGGGCACTGAAGCTTTCTTT